This T cell receptor beta chain was sequenced in a study of Graves' ophthalmopathy and Graves' hyperthyroidism. Study-wide results and limits: Most clonotypes expanded in thyroid above 0.001 frequency were present in blood too. Ophthalmopathy progression cases were predicted by the model with approximately 66% sensitivity and roughly 72% specificity.

This CDR3 region has 17 residues. Looked up from germline, CDR1 is MGHDK and CDR2 is SYGVNS. TCR beta CDR3 regions were amplified from RNA transcripts. A first-round RT-PCR used HTBI primers, followed by a second-round multiplex PCR. TCRdb called the multiplex PCR reads again in MiXCR, with one record for every CDR3 protein. The sample lists around 660,000 distinct CDR3 sequences, over 40% occurring once. Turning to this clonotype: Its antigen remains unknown. Germline is not matched at one junction end, which may reflect a read error.

CAS ≥3, NOSPECS ≥4, moderate-to-severe activity and duration under 3 months marked donors with ophthalmopathy. This TCR was sampled from an adult man with Graves' ophthalmopathy. The genes are TRBV25-1 and TRBJ2-6, with D unresolved. Material: peripheral blood. For the CDR3, the DNA is TGCGCCAGCAGCCTCATGGACGTGTACTCTGGGGCCAACGTCCTGACTTTC. Its protein is CASSLMDVYSGANVLTF. Looking up the rest from reference TRBV25-1 and TRBJ2-6 gives the full variable domain: EADIYQTPRYLVIGTGKKITLECSQTMGHDKMYWYQQDPGMELHLIHYSYGVNSTEKGDLSSESTVSRIRTEHFPLTLESARPSHTSQYLCASSLMDVYSGANVLTFGAGSRLTVL.